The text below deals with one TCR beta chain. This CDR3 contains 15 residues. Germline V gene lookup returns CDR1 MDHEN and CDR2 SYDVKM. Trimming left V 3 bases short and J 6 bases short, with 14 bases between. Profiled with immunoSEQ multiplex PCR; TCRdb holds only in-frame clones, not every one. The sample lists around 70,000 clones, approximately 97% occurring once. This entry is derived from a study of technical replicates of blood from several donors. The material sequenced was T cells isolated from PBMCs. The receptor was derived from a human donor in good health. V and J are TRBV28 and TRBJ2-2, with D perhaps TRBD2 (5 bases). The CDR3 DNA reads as TGTGCCAGCAGTTTCCGGGATTCCTATTCCGGGGAGCTGTTTTTT. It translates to CASSFRDSYSGELFF.